The clone carrying this TCR beta chain was seen ten or more times. The antigen is unknown. This entry belongs to a study of blood T cells in healthy people across ages. Study-wide points: In older individuals, TCR beta diversity per million T cells was lower, falling roughly linearly with age.

A J-beta primer mix and a sample-barcoded 5' primer were used in a second PCR of roughly 7 to 12 cycles. TCRdb re-called the 5' RACE reads through MiXCR, storing one row per CDR3 protein. The table has 550,000 to 800,000 distinct CDR3 sequences, roughly 32% seen once; the top ten hold 15%. CDR3 length: 15 amino acids. In germline, CDR1 is DFQATT, CDR2 SNEGSKA (reference sequence). The V and J ends lost 6 bases and 6 bases, in that order; junction bases with no gene match: 15. V gene TRBV20-1 combines with J gene TRBJ1-2, with 8 bases fitting TRBD1. This sequence originates from a woman over 75 in good health. Source material: blood. The CDR3 nucleotides read TGCAGTGCGGACCCCCGGGCGGACAGGGCGGATGGCTACACCTTC. Translation: CSADPRADRADGYTF.